What follows is one T cell receptor (beta chain) and its context. The data derive from a study of shared clonotypes between healthy human individuals. Study information: With ages of 18 to 49, the donors were a couple of women and a few men.

It was CD45RO-negative cells, positively selected for CCR7, that made up naive CD8 cells, with terminally differentiated effector memory CD45RA+ cells excluded. Measured with immunoSEQ multiplex PCR; TCRdb has only the in-frame clones, and not every one. Altogether under 850,000 clones are present, 80% to 95% being singletons, with the ten largest covering more than 20%. In germline, CDR1 is MNHEY, CDR2 SMNVEV (reference sequence). V lost 6 bases to trimming and J lost 4 bases; unmatched junction nucleotides: 11. The CDR3 is 17 amino acids. The source of this sequence is a man aged 25 to 40 in good health. Input material: naive CD8+ T cells sorted from blood. V and J are TRBV27 and TRBJ2-5, with 13 nucleotides matching TRBD2. CDR3 region: CASSSTSGRAVAETQYF. The DNA for the CDR3 is TGTGCCAGCAGCTCCACTAGCGGGAGGGCCGTGGCAGAGACCCAGTACTTC.